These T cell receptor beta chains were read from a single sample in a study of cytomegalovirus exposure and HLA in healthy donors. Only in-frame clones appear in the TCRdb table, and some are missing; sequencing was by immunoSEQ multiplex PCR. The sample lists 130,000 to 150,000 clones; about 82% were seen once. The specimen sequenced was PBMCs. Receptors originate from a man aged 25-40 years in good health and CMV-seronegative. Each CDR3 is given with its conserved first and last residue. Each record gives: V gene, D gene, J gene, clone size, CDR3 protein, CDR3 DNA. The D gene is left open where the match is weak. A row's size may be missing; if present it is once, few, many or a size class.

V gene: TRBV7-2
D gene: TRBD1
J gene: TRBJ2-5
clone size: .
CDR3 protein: CASSSQGAQETQYF
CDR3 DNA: TGTGCCAGCAGCTCACAGGGGGCCCAAGAGACCCAGTACTTC

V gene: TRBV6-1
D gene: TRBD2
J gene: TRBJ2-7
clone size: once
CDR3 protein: CASSPSGRPYEQYF
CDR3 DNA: TGTGCCAGCAGTCCCAGCGGGAGACCCTACGAGCAGTACTTC

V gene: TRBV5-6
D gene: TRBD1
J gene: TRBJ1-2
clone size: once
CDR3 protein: CASSRRTGSNYGYTF
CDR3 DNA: TGTGCCAGCAGCCGAAGGACAGGGTCTAACTATGGCTACACCTTC

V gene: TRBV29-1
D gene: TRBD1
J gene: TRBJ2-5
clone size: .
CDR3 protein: CSVEGAGGEQYF
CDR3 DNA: TGCAGCGTTGAAGGGGCAGGGGGTGAGCAGTACTTC

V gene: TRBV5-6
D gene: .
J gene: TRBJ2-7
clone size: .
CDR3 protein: CASSLKQGIHEQYF
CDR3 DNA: TGTGCCAGCAGCTTAAAACAGGGTATCCACGAGCAGTACTTC

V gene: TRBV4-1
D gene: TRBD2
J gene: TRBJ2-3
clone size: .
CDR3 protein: CASSQGGGSSDTQYF
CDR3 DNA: TGCGCCAGCAGCCAAGGAGGCGGGAGCTCAGATACGCAGTATTTT

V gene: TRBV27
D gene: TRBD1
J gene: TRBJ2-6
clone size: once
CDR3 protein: CASSFTGAGANVLTF
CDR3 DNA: TGTGCCAGCAGCTTTACAGGGGCTGGGGCCAACGTCCTGACTTTC

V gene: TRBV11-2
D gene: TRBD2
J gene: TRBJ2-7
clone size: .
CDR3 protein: CASSPGGTVSYEQYF
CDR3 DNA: TGTGCCAGCAGTCCCGGGGGGACGGTATCCTACGAGCAGTACTTC

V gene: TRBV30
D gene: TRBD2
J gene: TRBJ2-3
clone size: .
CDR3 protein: CAWKTLAGVPTDTQYF
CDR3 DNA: TGTGCCTGGAAGACACTAGCGGGAGTTCCCACAGATACGCAGTATTTT

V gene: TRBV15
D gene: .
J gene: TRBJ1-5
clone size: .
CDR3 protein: CATSGRSTLSNQPQHF
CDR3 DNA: TGTGCCACCAGCGGTCGAAGCACTCTCAGCAATCAGCCCCAGCATTTT

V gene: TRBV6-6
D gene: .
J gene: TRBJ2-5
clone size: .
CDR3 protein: CASSPRQGGQETQYF
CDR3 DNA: TGTGCCAGCAGCCCCCGACAGGGAGGCCAAGAGACCCAGTACTTC

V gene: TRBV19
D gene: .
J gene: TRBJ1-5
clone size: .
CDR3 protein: CASSAADNQPQHF
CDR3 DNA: TGTGCCAGTAGTGCGGCGGACAATCAGCCCCAGCATTTT

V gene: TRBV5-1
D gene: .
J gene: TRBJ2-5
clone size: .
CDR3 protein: CASSLQTQGGGETQYF
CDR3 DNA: TGCGCCAGCAGCTTACAAACCCAGGGGGGCGGAGAGACCCAGTACTTC

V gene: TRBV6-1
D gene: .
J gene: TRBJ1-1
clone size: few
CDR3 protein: CASTRTEGTEAFF
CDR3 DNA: TGTGCCAGCACCCGGACAGAAGGCACTGAAGCTTTCTTT

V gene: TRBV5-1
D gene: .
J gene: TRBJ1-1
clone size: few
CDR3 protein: CASSWGVREGGAFF
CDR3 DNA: TGCGCCAGCAGCTGGGGCGTTCGGGAGGGTGGCGCTTTCTTT

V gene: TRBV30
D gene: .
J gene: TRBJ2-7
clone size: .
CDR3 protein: CACSKSGGHEQYF
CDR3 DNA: TGTGCCTGCAGTAAGTCAGGTGGCCACGAGCAGTACTTC

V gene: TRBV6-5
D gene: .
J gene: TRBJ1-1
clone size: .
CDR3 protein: CASSYSGQGGAFF
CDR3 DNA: TGTGCCAGCAGTTACTCGGGGCAGGGTGGGGCTTTCTTT

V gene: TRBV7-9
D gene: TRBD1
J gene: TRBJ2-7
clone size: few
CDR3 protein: CASSLPGQGYEQYF
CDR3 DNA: TGTGCCAGCAGCCTACCGGGACAGGGCTACGAGCAGTACTTC

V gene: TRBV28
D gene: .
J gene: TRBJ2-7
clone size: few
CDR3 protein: CASSPGSPQGHEQYF
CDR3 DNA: TGTGCCAGCAGTCCTGGCTCCCCTCAGGGCCACGAGCAGTACTTC

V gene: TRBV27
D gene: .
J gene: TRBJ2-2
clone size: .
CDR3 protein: CASSFTPPGVAGELFF
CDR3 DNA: TGTGCCAGCAGTTTTACCCCCCCCGGGGTAGCCGGGGAGCTGTTTTTT

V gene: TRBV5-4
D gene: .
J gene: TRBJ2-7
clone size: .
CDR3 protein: CATTLGNSYEQYF
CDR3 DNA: TGTGCCACCACACTAGGGAACTCCTACGAGCAGTACTTC

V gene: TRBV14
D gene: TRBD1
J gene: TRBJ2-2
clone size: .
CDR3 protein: CASSQLRGPSNTGELFF
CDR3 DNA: TGTGCCAGCAGCCAATTGAGGGGGCCTTCGAACACCGGGGAGCTGTTTTTT

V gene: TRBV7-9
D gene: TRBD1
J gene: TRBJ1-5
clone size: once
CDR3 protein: CASSTDRVSNQPQHF
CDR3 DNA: TGTGCCAGCAGTACCGACAGGGTGAGCAATCAGCCCCAGCATTTT

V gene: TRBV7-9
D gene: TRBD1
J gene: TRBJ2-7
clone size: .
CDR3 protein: CASSLVGQDYEQYF
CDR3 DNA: TGTGCCAGCAGCTTAGTGGGACAGGACTACGAGCAGTACTTC

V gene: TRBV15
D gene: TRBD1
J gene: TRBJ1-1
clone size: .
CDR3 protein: CATSRDSHTGAEAFF
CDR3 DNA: TGTGCCACCAGCAGAGACTCCCATACAGGGGCTGAAGCTTTCTTT

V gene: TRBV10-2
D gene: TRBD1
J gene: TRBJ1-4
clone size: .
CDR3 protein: CASSGTGTGNEKLFF
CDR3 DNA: TGCGCCAGCAGCGGTACCGGGACAGGGAATGAAAAACTGTTTTTT

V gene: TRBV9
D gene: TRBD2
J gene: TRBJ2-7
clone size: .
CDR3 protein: CASSVEGRVLGEQYF
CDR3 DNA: TGTGCCAGCAGCGTAGAGGGGAGGGTCTTGGGGGAGCAGTACTTC

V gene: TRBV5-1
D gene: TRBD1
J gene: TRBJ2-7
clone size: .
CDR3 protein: CASSLNGQGEVREQYF
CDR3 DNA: TGCGCCAGCAGCTTAAACGGACAGGGGGAAGTACGCGAGCAGTACTTC

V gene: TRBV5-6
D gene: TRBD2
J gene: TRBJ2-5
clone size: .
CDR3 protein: CASSLRGSGGYDQETQYF
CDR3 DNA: TGTGCCAGCAGCCTGCGGGGTAGCGGGGGGTATGACCAAGAGACCCAGTACTTC

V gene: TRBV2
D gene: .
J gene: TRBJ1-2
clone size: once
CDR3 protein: CASSGHYGYTF
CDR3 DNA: TGTGCCAGCAGCGGTCACTATGGCTACACCTTC

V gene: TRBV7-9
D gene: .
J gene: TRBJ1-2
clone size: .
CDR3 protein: CASSLGQGNGYTF
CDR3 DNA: TGTGCCAGCAGCTTAGGGCAGGGCAATGGCTACACCTTC

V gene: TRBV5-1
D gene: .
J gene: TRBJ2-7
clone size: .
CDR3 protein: CASSFQGYEQYF
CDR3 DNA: TGCGCCAGCAGCTTCCAGGGTTACGAGCAGTACTTC

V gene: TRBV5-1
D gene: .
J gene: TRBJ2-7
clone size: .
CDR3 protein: CASSLHQGNEQYF
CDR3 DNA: TGCGCCAGCAGCTTGCACCAGGGGAACGAGCAGTACTTC

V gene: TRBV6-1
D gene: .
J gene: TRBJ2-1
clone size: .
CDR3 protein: CASRPRDLNEQFF
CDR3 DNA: TGTGCCAGCAGACCCAGGGATCTCAATGAGCAGTTCTTC

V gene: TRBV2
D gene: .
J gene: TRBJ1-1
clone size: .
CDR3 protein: CASSEGHRVTEAFF
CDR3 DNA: TGTGCCAGCAGTGAGGGGCATAGGGTAACTGAAGCTTTCTTT

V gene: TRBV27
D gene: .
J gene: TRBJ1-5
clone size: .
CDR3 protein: CASSRAGGNQPQHF
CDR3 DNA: TGTGCCAGCAGTCGCGCGGGGGGCAATCAGCCCCAGCATTTT

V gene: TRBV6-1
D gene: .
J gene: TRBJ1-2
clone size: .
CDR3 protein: CASSEVSGLGYTF
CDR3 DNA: TGTGCCAGCAGTGAAGTCTCAGGTTTGGGCTACACCTTC

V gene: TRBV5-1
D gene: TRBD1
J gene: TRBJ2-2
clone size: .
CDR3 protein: CASSLGDRENTGELFF
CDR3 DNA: TGCGCCAGCAGCTTGGGGGACAGAGAGAACACCGGGGAGCTGTTTTTT

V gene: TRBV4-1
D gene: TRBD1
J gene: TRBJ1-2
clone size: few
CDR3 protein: CASSVPGQDYGYTF
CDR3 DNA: TGCGCCAGCAGCGTCCCGGGACAGGACTATGGCTACACCTTC

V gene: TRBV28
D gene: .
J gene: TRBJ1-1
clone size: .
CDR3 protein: CASSNPLGDTEAFF
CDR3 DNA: TGTGCCAGCAGCAACCCCCTCGGGGACACTGAAGCTTTCTTT

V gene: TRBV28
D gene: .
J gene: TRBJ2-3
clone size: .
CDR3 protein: CASSPYAYGGREQTDTQYF
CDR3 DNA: TGTGCCAGCAGTCCGTATGCATACGGGGGGCGGGAGCAGACAGATACGCAGTATTTT

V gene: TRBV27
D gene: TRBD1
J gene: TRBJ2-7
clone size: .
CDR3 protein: CASSSPRTGRGYEQYF
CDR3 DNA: TGTGCCAGCAGTTCCCCCCGGACAGGGCGAGGTTACGAGCAGTACTTC

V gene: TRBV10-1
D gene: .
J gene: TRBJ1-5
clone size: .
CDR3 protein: CASSLDGDQPQHF
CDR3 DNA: TGCGCCAGCAGTCTTGACGGGGATCAGCCCCAGCATTTT

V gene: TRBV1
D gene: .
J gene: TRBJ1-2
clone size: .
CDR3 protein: CTSSNPDRENGYTF
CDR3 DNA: TGCACCAGCAGCAACCCGGACAGGGAGAATGGCTACACCTTC

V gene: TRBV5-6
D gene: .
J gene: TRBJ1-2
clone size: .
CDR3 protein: CASSLVEARGYTF
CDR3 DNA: TGTGCCAGCAGCTTGGTTGAGGCGCGGGGCTACACCTTC

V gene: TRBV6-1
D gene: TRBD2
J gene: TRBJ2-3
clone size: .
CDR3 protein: CASSEAAGGADTQYF
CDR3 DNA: TGTGCCAGCAGTGAAGCAGCGGGAGGGGCAGATACGCAGTATTTT

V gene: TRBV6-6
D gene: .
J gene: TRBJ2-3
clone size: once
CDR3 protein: CASSYSQGRNTDTQYF
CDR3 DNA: TGTGCCAGCAGTTACTCGCAGGGAAGGAACACAGATACGCAGTATTTT

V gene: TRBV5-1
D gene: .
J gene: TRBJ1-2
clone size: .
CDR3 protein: CASSLPGSINYGYTF
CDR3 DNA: TGCGCCAGCAGCTTACCAGGCTCAATAAACTATGGCTACACCTTC

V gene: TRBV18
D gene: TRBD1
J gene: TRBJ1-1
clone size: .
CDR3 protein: CATSPRGQNTEAFF
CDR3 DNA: TGTGCCACCTCCCCCAGGGGGCAGAACACTGAAGCTTTCTTT

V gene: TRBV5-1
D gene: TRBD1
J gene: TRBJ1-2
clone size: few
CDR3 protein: CASSPTETGSGGYTF
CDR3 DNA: TGCGCCAGCAGCCCTACCGAGACAGGGAGCGGTGGCTACACCTTC

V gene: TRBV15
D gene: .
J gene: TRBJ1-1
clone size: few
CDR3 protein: CATSSPQDTEAFF
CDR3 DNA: TGTGCCACCAGCAGTCCTCAGGACACTGAAGCTTTCTTT

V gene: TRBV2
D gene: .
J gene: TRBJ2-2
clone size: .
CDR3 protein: CASRKGQNTGELFF
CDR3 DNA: TGTGCCAGCAGGAAGGGACAGAACACCGGGGAGCTGTTTTTT

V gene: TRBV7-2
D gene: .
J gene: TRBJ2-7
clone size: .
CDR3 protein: CASSLGRLTGVGEQYF
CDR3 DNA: TGTGCCAGCAGCTTAGGCCGTCTAACGGGGGTTGGAGAGCAGTACTTC